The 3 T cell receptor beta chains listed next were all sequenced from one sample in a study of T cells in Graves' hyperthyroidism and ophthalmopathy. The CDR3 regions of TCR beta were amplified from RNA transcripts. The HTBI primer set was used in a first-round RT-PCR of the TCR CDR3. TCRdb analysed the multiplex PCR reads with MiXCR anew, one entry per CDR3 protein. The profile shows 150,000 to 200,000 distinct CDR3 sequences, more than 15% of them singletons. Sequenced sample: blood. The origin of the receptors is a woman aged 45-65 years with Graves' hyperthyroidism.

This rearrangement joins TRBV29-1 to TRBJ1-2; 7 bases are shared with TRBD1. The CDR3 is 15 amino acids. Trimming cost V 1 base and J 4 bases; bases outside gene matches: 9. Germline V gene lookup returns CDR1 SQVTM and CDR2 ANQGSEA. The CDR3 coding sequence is TGCAGCGTTGAAGGGGACAGTCTGGGCCCCTATGGCTACACCTTC. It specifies CSVEGDSLGPYGYTF.

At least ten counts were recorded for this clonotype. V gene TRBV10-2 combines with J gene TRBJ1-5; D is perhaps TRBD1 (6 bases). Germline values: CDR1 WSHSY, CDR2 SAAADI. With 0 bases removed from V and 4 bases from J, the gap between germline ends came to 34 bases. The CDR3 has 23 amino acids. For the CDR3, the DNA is TGCGCCAGCAGTGAGTCGACCAGGGGTGGACCGGGAAGACAGGAGCGGAAAAATCAGCCCCAGCATTTT. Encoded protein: CASSESTRGGPGRQERKNQPQHF.

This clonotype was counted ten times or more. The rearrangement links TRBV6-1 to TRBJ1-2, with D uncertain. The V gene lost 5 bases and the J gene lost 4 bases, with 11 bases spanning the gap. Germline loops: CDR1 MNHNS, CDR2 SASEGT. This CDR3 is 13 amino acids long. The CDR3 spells CASSNERGYGYTF. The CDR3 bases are TGTGCCAGCAGTAACGAGCGTGGCTATGGCTACACCTTC.